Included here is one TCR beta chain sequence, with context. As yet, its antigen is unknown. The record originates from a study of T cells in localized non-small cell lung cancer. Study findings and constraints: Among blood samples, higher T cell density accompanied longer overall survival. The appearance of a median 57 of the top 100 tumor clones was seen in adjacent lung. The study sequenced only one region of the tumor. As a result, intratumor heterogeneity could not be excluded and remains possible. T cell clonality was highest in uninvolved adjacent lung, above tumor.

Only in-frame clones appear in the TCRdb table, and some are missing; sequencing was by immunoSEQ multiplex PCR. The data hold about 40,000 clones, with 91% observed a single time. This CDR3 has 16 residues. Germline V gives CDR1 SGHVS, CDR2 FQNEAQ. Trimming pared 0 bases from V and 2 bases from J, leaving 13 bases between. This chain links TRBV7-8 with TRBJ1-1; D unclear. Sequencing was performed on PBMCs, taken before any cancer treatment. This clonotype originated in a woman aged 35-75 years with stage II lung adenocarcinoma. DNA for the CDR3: TGTGCCAGCAGCTTAGCGGGGATGGGGTCTAACACTGAAGCTTTCTTT. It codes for CASSLAGMGSNTEAFF.